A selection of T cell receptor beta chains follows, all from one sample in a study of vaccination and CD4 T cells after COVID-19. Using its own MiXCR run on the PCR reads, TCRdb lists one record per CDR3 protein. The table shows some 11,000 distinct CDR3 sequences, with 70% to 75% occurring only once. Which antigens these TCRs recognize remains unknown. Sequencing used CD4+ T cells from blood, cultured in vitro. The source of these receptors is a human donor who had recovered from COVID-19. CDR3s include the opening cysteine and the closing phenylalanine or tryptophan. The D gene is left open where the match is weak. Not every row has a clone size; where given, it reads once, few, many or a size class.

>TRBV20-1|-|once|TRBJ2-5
TGCAGTGCACTGAAGCGCCCACAAGAGACCCAGTACTTC
CSALKRPQETQYF
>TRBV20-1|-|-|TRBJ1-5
TGCAGTGCTAGGCTCCAGGGTGGTCCGCCCCAGCATTTT
CSARLQGGPPQHF
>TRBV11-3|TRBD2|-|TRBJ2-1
TGTGCCAGCAGCCCTGGGGGGGCGGGAGGTACGAAAAATGAGCAGTTCTTC
CASSPGGAGGTKNEQFF
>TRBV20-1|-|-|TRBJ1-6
TGCAGTGCTAGGCGGGGGCTTGGCAGGGGTACACCCCTCCACTTT
CSARRGLGRGTPLHF
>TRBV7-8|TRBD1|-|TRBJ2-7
TGTGCCAGCACCCCGGACAGGGCTGGGTTGGAGTACTTC
CASTPDRAGLEYF
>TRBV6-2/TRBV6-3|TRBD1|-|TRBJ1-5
TGTGCCAGCAGCCAAACAGGGGGAACTTATCAGCCCCAGCATTTT
CASSQTGGTYQPQHF
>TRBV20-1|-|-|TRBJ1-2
TGCAGTGCTCTCCTTCCGGGATTAACTGGCTACACCTTC
CSALLPGLTGYTF
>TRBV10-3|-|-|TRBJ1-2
TGTGCTATCAGTGAGTTCGGACAATCCGGCTACACCTTC
CAISEFGQSGYTF
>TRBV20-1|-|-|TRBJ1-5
TGCAGTGCTAGGGTTCAGAGGACCAATCAGCCCCAGCATTTT
CSARVQRTNQPQHF
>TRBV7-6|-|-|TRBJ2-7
TGTGCCAGCAGCCTCGGCGAGGGGAGAGGGTACGAGCAGTACTTC
CASSLGEGRGYEQYF
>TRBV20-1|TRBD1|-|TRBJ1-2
TGCAGTGCAGCGACAGGGAACTATGGCTACACCTTC
CSAATGNYGYTF
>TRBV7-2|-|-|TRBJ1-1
TGTGCCAGCAGCTTAGACCCAGGGCGGACTGAAGCTTTCTTT
CASSLDPGRTEAFF
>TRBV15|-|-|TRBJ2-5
TGTGCCACCAGCAGAGACGGGGTGGTAAGGGAGACCCAGTACTTC
CATSRDGVVRETQYF
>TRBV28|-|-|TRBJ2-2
TGTGCCAGCAAGGTGGACCCGCGATCCACCGGGGAGCTGTTTTTT
CASKVDPRSTGELFF
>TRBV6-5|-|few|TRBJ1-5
TGTGCCAGCAGTTACGTGCAGGGACGGCATCAGCCCCAGCATTTT
CASSYVQGRHQPQHF
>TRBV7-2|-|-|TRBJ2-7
TGTGCCAGCAGTATAACGGGACACCTCTACGAGCAGTACTTC
CASSITGHLYEQYF
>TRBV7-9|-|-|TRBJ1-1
TGTGCCAGCAGCTTAGCGCTGGGGGGCACTGAAGCTTTCTTT
CASSLALGGTEAFF
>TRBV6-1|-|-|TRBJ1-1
TGTGCCAGCAGGCCCCGGGGGAACACTGAAGCTTTCTTT
CASRPRGNTEAFF
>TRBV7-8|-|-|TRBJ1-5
TGTGCCAGCAGCGTAATTAGCAATCAGCCCCAGCATTTT
CASSVISNQPQHF
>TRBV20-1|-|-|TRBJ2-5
TGCAGTGCCGCCCCCCAGGGGCGGGGAGAGACCCAGTACTTC
CSAAPQGRGETQYF
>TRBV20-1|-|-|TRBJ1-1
TGCAGTGCCCCGGACCCCTTGAACACTGAAGCTTTCTTT
CSAPDPLNTEAFF
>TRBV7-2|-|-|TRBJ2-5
TGTGCCAGCAGCTTTACTAGCATTGGGACCCAGTACTTC
CASSFTSIGTQYF
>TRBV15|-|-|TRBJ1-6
TGTGCCACCAGCAGAGATCAGGGAGCACCCCTCCACTTT
CATSRDQGAPLHF
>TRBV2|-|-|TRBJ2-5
TGTGCCAGCAAGATGGGGCGAACCCAGTACTTC
CASKMGRTQYF
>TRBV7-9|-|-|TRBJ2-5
TGTGCCAGCAGTCTCGTAGTAGTCGGGGAGACCCAGTACTTC
CASSLVVVGETQYF
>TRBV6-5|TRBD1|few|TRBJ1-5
TGTGCCAGCGGTTGGACAGGGCAAGGGCAGCCCCAGCATTTT
CASGWTGQGQPQHF
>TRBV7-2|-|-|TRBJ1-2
TGTGCCAGCAGCTGGACAGATGACTACACCTTC
CASSWTDDYTF
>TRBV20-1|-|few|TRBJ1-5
TGCAGGGTCGGGGGCGCGGGTCAGCCCCAGCATTTT
CRVGGAGQPQHF
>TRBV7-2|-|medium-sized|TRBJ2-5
TGTGCCAGCAGCCTACGGACATCCGAGACCCAGTACTTC
CASSLRTSETQYF
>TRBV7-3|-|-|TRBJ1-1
TGTGCCAGCAGCTTACAGGGGTCGGGCACTGAAGCTTTCTTT
CASSLQGSGTEAFF
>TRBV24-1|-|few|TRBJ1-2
TGTGCCACCAGTGGCAAGCGAAACCCACAATCTCACTATGGCTACACCTTC
CATSGKRNPQSHYGYTF
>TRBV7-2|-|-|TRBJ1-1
TGTGCCAGCAGCTTCGGGTTAGGCACTGAAGCTTTCTTT
CASSFGLGTEAFF
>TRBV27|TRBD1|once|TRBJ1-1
TGTGCCAGCAGTTTAGAGGTGCAGGGGGCGACTTTCTTT
CASSLEVQGATFF
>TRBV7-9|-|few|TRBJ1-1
TGTGCCAGCAGCTTAGCGACGCCTGAAGCTTTCTTT
CASSLATPEAFF
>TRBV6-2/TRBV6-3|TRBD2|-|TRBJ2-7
TGTGCCAGCAGTTATCGGCGGGAGGGGGCCTCCTACGAGCAGTACTTC
CASSYRREGASYEQYF
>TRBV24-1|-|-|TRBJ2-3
TGTGCCACCAGTGGCGGCAGTCGGGATACGCAGTATTTT
CATSGGSRDTQYF
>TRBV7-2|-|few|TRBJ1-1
TGTGCCAGCAGCTTAAAGCAGGGCTCCACTGAAGCTTTCTTT
CASSLKQGSTEAFF
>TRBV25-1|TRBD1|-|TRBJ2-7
TGTGCCAGCAGTGGCCGGGACAGGGGCTACGAGCAGTACTTC
CASSGRDRGYEQYF
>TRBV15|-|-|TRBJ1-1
TGTGCCACCAGCAGAGGGTCGGGATACACTGAAGCTTTCTTT
CATSRGSGYTEAFF
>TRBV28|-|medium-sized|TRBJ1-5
TGTGCCAGCAGCTCAGCTCGACTGGGGATGTATAGCAATCAGCCCCAGCATTTT
CASSSARLGMYSNQPQHF
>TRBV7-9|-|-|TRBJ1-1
TGTGCCAGCAGCTTACCGGGGCAAGGCACTGAAGCTTTCTTT
CASSLPGQGTEAFF
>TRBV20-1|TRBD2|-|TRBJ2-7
TGCAGTGCTACCCACGGGAGGGCCCCCAAATACGAGCAGTACTTC
CSATHGRAPKYEQYF
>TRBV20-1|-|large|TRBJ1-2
TGCAGTGCTAGAAACAGGCTTGACGGGAGCTACACCTTC
CSARNRLDGSYTF
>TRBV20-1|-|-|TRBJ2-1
TGCAGCAGGAAATCGGTAGTTGAGCAGTTCTTC
CSRKSVVEQFF
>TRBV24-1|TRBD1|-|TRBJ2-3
TGTGCCACCAGTGATCCTCGACAGGGGCTGAGCACAGATACGCAGTATTTT
CATSDPRQGLSTDTQYF
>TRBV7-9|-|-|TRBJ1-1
TGTGCCAGCAGCTTAGCAGGGGCAGTCCAATATCGAAGGACTGAAGCTTTCTTT
CASSLAGAVQYRRTEAFF
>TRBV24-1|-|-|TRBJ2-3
TGTGCCACCCGCGACACCCATACGCAGTATTTT
CATRDTHTQYF
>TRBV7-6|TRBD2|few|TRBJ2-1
TGTGCCAGCAGCTCAACTAGCGGGGTTTACAATGAGCAGTTCTTC
CASSSTSGVYNEQFF
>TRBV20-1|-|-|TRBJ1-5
TGCAGTGCCACTAGGGGGGGTTATAGCAATCAGCCCCAGCATTTT
CSATRGGYSNQPQHF
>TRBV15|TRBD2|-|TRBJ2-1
TGTGCCACCAGCAGAGGGACTAGCGGACGTACGGATGAGCAGTTCTTC
CATSRGTSGRTDEQFF
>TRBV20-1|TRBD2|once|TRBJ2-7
TGCAGTTCAACCCCCTTAGGCGGGAGGGCCATTTACGAGCAGTACTTC
CSSTPLGGRAIYEQYF
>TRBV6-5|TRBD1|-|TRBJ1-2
TGTGCCAGCAGTTACGGGACAGGGGCGACAGGGCATGGCTACACCTTC
CASSYGTGATGHGYTF